A selection of T cell receptor beta chains follows, all from one sample in a study of cytomegalovirus exposure and HLA in healthy donors. Generated by immunoSEQ multiplex PCR, the TCRdb table keeps only in-frame clones and is missing some. The sample contains 120,000 or so clones, roughly 86% of which appear only once. The material sequenced was PBMCs. The receptors shown here come from a young man in good health and CMV-seronegative. Both conserved end residues are part of each CDR3. The D gene is left open where the match is weak. Clone size appears in some rows only: once, few, many, or a class for an expanded clone.

>NA|TRBV7-3|NA|TRBJ2-3
TGTGCCAGCAGCATCGCCGGCGGGGGCGGAGATACGCAGTATTTT
CASSIAGGGGDTQYF
>NA|TRBV2|TRBD1|TRBJ2-4
TGTGCCAGCAGAGCAGGGGGCTTGGCCAAAAACATTCAGTACTTC
CASRAGGLAKNIQYF
>NA|TRBV5-4|TRBD2|TRBJ2-2
TGTGCCAGCAGCTCTTTGGGCGGGGGGGCCGGGGAGCTGTTTTTT
CASSSLGGGAGELFF
>NA|TRBV9|NA|TRBJ2-5
TGTGCCAGCAGCGTAGATTTAGCGCCGGTGACCCAGTACTTC
CASSVDLAPVTQYF
>NA|TRBV11-1|NA|TRBJ2-7
TGTGCCAGCAGCTTTCCCGGTTTGAATGAGCAGTACTTC
CASSFPGLNEQYF
>few|TRBV27|NA|TRBJ2-5
TGTGCCAGCAGTTTATCATTACAGGGACCGGGGGAGACCCAGTACTTC
CASSLSLQGPGETQYF
>few|TRBV14|NA|TRBJ2-5
TGTGCCAGCAGTCAGGGACTCCTTGGAGAGACCCAGTACTTC
CASSQGLLGETQYF
>NA|TRBV7-2|TRBD2|TRBJ2-1
TGTGCCAGCAGCCCCACTAGCGGGGACTACAATGAGCAGTTCTTC
CASSPTSGDYNEQFF
>NA|TRBV9|NA|TRBJ1-2
TGTGCCAGCAGCGCAACAGGGACTAACTATGGCTACACCTTC
CASSATGTNYGYTF
>NA|TRBV4-3|NA|TRBJ2-6
TGCGCCAGCAGCAAGGAGGCTGGGGCCAACGTCCTGACTTTC
CASSKEAGANVLTF
>NA|TRBV6-4|TRBD1|TRBJ2-3
TGTGCCAGCAGTCCGGGACAGGGGGCAGATACGCAGTATTTT
CASSPGQGADTQYF
>few|TRBV11-2|TRBD1|TRBJ1-4
TGTGCCAGCATACAAGACCCACAGGGGGCTTATGAAAAACTGTTTTTT
CASIQDPQGAYEKLFF
>NA|TRBV6-1|NA|TRBJ2-7
TGTGCCAGCACGCAGGGGGGTTATGGCGAGCAGTACTTC
CASTQGGYGEQYF
>NA|TRBV18|TRBD1|TRBJ2-2
TGTGCCAGCTCTCGATCGACAGGGGGAGTCACCGGGGAGCTGTTTTTT
CASSRSTGGVTGELFF
>NA|TRBV14|NA|TRBJ1-1
TGTGCCAGCAGCCAGTACTTGAACACTGAAGCTTTCTTT
CASSQYLNTEAFF
>NA|TRBV7-9|NA|TRBJ2-7
TGTGCCAGCAGCCCCGGGACTTCCGCGGGGACCTACGAGCAGTACTTC
CASSPGTSAGTYEQYF
>NA|TRBV2|TRBD2|TRBJ2-4
TGTGCCAGCAGTGAAGTGACTAGCGGGGGGATATGGGCCAAAAACATTCAGTACTTC
CASSEVTSGGIWAKNIQYF
>NA|TRBV6-5|TRBD1|TRBJ1-2
TGTGCCAGCAGTCTCGGACAGGACTATGGCTACACCTTC
CASSLGQDYGYTF
>NA|TRBV11-2|NA|TRBJ2-3
TGTGCCAGCAGCTTCCTTAGGCGGAGCACAGATACGCAGTATTTT
CASSFLRRSTDTQYF
>NA|TRBV2|TRBD1|TRBJ2-1
TGTGCCAGCAGTAGGGGGACAGGGACGTGCAATGAGCAGTTCTTC
CASSRGTGTCNEQFF
>NA|TRBV9|TRBD2|TRBJ2-5
TGTGCCAGCAGCGTAGCTAGCGGGGGCCTCCAAGAGACCCAGTACTTC
CASSVASGGLQETQYF
>once|TRBV19|NA|TRBJ1-6
TGTGCCAGTACCACGGGCAGGGTGGGTTCACCCCTCCACTTT
CASTTGRVGSPLHF
>NA|TRBV7-3|TRBD2|TRBJ2-7
TGTGCCAGCAGCTTAGGAGCGGGGCCCTACGAGCAGTACTTC
CASSLGAGPYEQYF
>NA|TRBV29-1|NA|TRBJ2-7
TGCAGCGTTGAAACGTGGGGGACTGGGATTCTGGAGCAGTACTTC
CSVETWGTGILEQYF
>NA|TRBV6-1|NA|TRBJ1-2
TGTGCCAGCAGTGAAAGGGGTGATGGCTACACCTTC
CASSERGDGYTF
>NA|TRBV6-6|NA|TRBJ1-1
TGTGCCAGCAGTTACGATGTGCGTAATGCTTTCTTT
CASSYDVRNAFF
>NA|TRBV5-1|TRBD2|TRBJ2-3
TGCGCCAGCCGCCTGGGACTAGCGGGGGGGACAGATACGCAGTATTTT
CASRLGLAGGTDTQYF
>NA|TRBV9|NA|TRBJ1-1
TGTGCCAGCAGCGTAGTGGCGGGGAACACTGAAGCTTTCTTT
CASSVVAGNTEAFF
>NA|TRBV7-2|TRBD1|TRBJ1-5
TGTGCCAGCAGCGCTTACAGGGGCTCTCAGCCCCAGCATTTT
CASSAYRGSQPQHF
>NA|TRBV25-1|TRBD1|TRBJ2-2
TGTGCCAGCAGTGACCCTGACAGGGCCGGGGAGCTGTTTTTT
CASSDPDRAGELFF
>NA|TRBV7-9|NA|TRBJ2-7
TGTGCCAGCAGCTCAGGGTACGACGAGCAGTACTTC
CASSSGYDEQYF
>NA|TRBV11-2|NA|TRBJ2-7
TGTGCCAGCAGCTTAAACGGCGGTCCCTTAAGCTCCTACGAGCAGTACTTC
CASSLNGGPLSSYEQYF
>NA|TRBV2|TRBD2|TRBJ2-7
TGTGCCAGCAGGGCTAGCGGGGTCTCCTACGAGCAGTACTTC
CASRASGVSYEQYF
>few|TRBV18|TRBD2|TRBJ2-7
TGTGCCAGCTCACCCGCCAGCCCAAGCGGGAGCTCCTACGAGCAGTACTTC
CASSPASPSGSSYEQYF
>NA|TRBV6-1|NA|TRBJ1-3
TGTGCCAGCTTAACAGGGAATACTGGAAACACCATATATTTT
CASLTGNTGNTIYF
>NA|TRBV2|NA|TRBJ2-5
TGTGCCAGCAGGGACTACCAAGAGACCCAGTACTTC
CASRDYQETQYF
>NA|TRBV19|NA|TRBJ2-5
TGTGCCAGTAGTATCGAATCGGAGGCGGACCAAGAGACCCAGTACTTC
CASSIESEADQETQYF
>NA|TRBV14|TRBD1|TRBJ2-1
TGTGCCAGCAGCCCCCAGGGGGCCCTAGAAAATGAGCAGTTCTTC
CASSPQGALENEQFF
>NA|TRBV15|NA|TRBJ1-3
TGTGCCACCAGCGGCCCGCCCTGGGTGTCAGGGGCTGGAAACACCATATATTTT
CATSGPPWVSGAGNTIYF
>NA|TRBV5-1|NA|TRBJ2-3
TGCGCCAGCAGCTTGGGTGCGGGGGCCGCCGCAGATACGCAGTATTTT
CASSLGAGAAADTQYF
>many|TRBV11-2|TRBD2|TRBJ2-2
TGTGCCAGCAGCTTAGCTGGACTAGCGGGGAACACCGGGGAGCTGTTTTTT
CASSLAGLAGNTGELFF
>NA|TRBV29-1|TRBD2|TRBJ2-7
TGCAGCGTTTGGGTGGCTAGCGGGTTCTCCTACGAGCAGTACTTC
CSVWVASGFSYEQYF
>once|TRBV4-3|TRBD2|TRBJ2-2
TGCGCCAGCAGCTGGGCCGGGAGGGCCGGGGAGCTGTTTTTT
CASSWAGRAGELFF
>NA|TRBV19|TRBD1|TRBJ1-4
TGTGCCAGTAGTGTCGGGACAGGGGATGAAAAACTGTTTTTT
CASSVGTGDEKLFF
>NA|TRBV19|NA|TRBJ2-3
TGTGCCACCACCGTGGTTTCAGGGTCGGATACGCAGTATTTT
CATTVVSGSDTQYF
>NA|TRBV2|TRBD1|TRBJ1-6
TGTGCCAGCAGTCCAGGGGGGAATTCACCCCTCCACTTT
CASSPGGNSPLHF
>NA|TRBV15|TRBD1|TRBJ1-4
TGTGCCACCAGCAGAGAACAGGGGGGTAATGAAAAACTGTTTTTT
CATSREQGGNEKLFF
>NA|TRBV9|TRBD2|TRBJ2-5
TGTGCCAGCAGCGTAGGGGCTAGCGGGGAAGAGACCCAGTACTTC
CASSVGASGEETQYF
>NA|TRBV27|TRBD1|TRBJ1-4
TGTGCCAGCAGACAGGGGTTAGCAACTAATGAAAAACTGTTTTTT
CASRQGLATNEKLFF
>once|TRBV11-2|NA|TRBJ1-1
TGTGCCAGCAGCTTTGTAGTAGGACAGTACTTGAACACTGAAGCTTTCTTT
CASSFVVGQYLNTEAFF
>NA|TRBV11-1|TRBD1|TRBJ2-5
TGTGCCAGCAGTCGACAGGGGAGCGAGACCCAGTACTTC
CASSRQGSETQYF
>NA|TRBV5-1|TRBD2|TRBJ2-3
TGCGCCAGCAGCCCCGGACTAGCGGGGGGGGTTAGCACAGATACGCAGTATTTT
CASSPGLAGGVSTDTQYF
>NA|TRBV27|TRBD2|TRBJ2-7
TGTGCCAGCAGTTTATCCGACCCTAGCGGGGGGTTCTACGAGCAGTACTTC
CASSLSDPSGGFYEQYF
>NA|TRBV12-5|NA|TRBJ2-7
TGTGCTAGTGGTCCCTCGGGGATCCACGAGCAGTACTTC
CASGPSGIHEQYF